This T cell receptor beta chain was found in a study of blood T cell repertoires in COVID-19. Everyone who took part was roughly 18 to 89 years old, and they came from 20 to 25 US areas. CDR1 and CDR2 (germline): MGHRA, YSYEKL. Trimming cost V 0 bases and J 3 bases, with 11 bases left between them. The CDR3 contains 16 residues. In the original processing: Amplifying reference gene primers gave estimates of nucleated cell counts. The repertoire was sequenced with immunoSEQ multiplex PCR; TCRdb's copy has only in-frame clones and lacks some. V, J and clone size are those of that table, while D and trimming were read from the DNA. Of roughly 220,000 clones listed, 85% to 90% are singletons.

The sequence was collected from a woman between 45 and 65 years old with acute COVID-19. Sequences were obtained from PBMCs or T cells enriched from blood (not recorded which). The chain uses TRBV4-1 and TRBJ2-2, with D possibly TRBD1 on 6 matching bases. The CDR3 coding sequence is TGCGCCAGCAGCCAAGATGGGACACCACACACCGGGGAGCTGTTTTTT. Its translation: CASSQDGTPHTGELFF.